The 16 T cell receptor beta chains below come from one sample, sequenced in a study of OX40 agonist ivuxolimab in advanced cancers. The table came from immunoSEQ multiplex PCR; TCRdb's copy has only in-frame clones and leaves some out. The sample includes some 33,000 clones, roughly 87% of them seen just once. The source material was CD4+ or CD8+ T cells sorted from blood, sampled in a trial of the OX40 agonist ivuxolimab. The receptors were sampled from an adult with an advanced solid tumor such as melanoma, head and neck, liver or kidney cancer.

J is TRBJ2-7 and V is TRBV9, with TRBD1 identical over 8 bases. This CDR3 region has 14 residues. CDR1 SGDLS and CDR2 YYNGEE come from the germline V gene. After removal of 3 bases from V and 6 bases from J, the junction contained 8 bases not matched to a gene. Here the CDR3 reads CASSGQGKALEQYF. The CDR3 coding sequence is TGTGCCAGCAGCGGACAGGGGAAGGCCCTCGAGCAGTACTTC.

The J gene is TRBJ1-1, the V gene TRBV30, with a possible D match to TRBD1 (6 bases). Germline assignment: CDR1 GTSNPN and CDR2 SVGIG (reference sequence). The ends were cut back, 3 bases at V and 1 base at J, with 9 bases in the middle. The CDR3 covers 13 residues. The CDR3 DNA follows: TGTGCCTGGAGGACAGGAAAGAACACTGAAGCTTTCTTT. It codes for CAWRTGKNTEAFF. Looking up the rest from reference TRBV30 and TRBJ1-1 gives the full variable domain: SQTIHQWPATLVQPVGSPLSLECTVEGTSNPNLYWYRQAAGRGLQLLFYSVGIGQISSEVPQNLSASRPQDRQFILSSKKLLLSDSGFYLCAWRTGKNTEAFFGQGTRLTVV.

The chain recombines TRBV7-9 with TRBJ1-6; a weak D match, TRBD1 (6 bases). The germline V and J ends were trimmed by 4 bases and 4 bases, with 8 bases remaining between them. From germline, CDR1 is SEHNR and CDR2 FQNEAQ (reference sequence). The CDR3 loop spans 14 amino acids. The CDR3 here is CASSSGQYNSPLHF. CDR3 DNA sequence: TGTGCCAGCAGCTCCGGACAGTATAATTCACCCCTCCACTTT.

The chain uses TRBV5-1 and TRBJ1-1, with 9 bases lining up with TRBD1. The CDR3 is made up of 14 amino acids. V gave up 4 bases and J gave up 4 bases; unmatched junction bases: 5. Germline CDR1 is SGHRS and CDR2 is YFSETQ. This CDR3 is CASSPDRGGTEAFF. The CDR3 nucleotides read TGCGCCAGCAGCCCCGACAGGGGGGGCACTGAAGCTTTCTTT.

The CDR3 coding sequence is TGTGCCAGCAGCCCCGAGCTCACAGATACGCAGTATTTT. Protein sequence: CASSPELTDTQYF. V usage is TRBV11-2 and J usage is TRBJ2-3; no definite D call. The V gene lost 5 bases and the J gene lost 2 bases, with 8 bases spanning the gap. CDR1 SGHAT and CDR2 FQNNGV come from the germline V gene. This CDR3 has 13 residues.

This chain links TRBV4-2 with TRBJ2-7; maybe TRBD2 (6 bases). CDR1 is LGHNA, CDR2 YNFKEQ, per germline. The CDR3 runs 14 residues. V was shortened by 1 base and J by 4 bases, with 11 bases between the two germline ends. This CDR3 reads CASSQGRGSYEQYF. The DNA of the CDR3 is TGTGCCAGCAGCCAAGGGCGGGGATCATACGAGCAGTACTTC.

The V gene is TRBV10-2, the J gene TRBJ2-5; TRBD2 agrees at 10 bases. The CDR3 length is 16 residues. With 6 bases clipped from V and 4 bases from J, the junction kept 11 bases outside the gene matches. Germline loops: CDR1 WSHSY, CDR2 SAAADI. This CDR3 is CASRGQRGGPSETQYF. In DNA, the CDR3 is TGCGCCAGCAGAGGGCAGCGGGGGGGCCCCTCAGAGACCCAGTACTTC.

The chain uses TRBV10-2 and TRBJ2-1; TRBD2 matches at 10 bases. V was pared by 10 bases and J by 6 bases, with 9 bases of the junction left unmatched. The CDR3 is 14 amino acids. CDR1 is WSHSY, CDR2 SAAADI, per germline. CDR3 protein: CATLGLAFGNEQFF. Written as DNA, the CDR3 is TGCGCCACCTTGGGACTAGCGTTTGGCAATGAGCAGTTCTTC.

This rearrangement joins TRBV10-3 to TRBJ2-2; the D gene is possibly TRBD2 (5 bases). The germline gives CDR1 ENHRY, CDR2 SYGVKD. The CDR3 loop spans 13 amino acids. V dropped 6 bases and J dropped 5 bases, with 10 bases sitting between them. The CDR3 reads CAIRDGLTGELFF. In DNA form, the CDR3 reads TGTGCCATCAGGGACGGACTTACCGGGGAGCTGTTTTTT.

The CDR3 protein is CASISEGINYGYTF. CDR3 bases: TGTGCCAGCATCTCAGAAGGGATTAACTATGGCTACACCTTC. The chain has TRBV5-4 and TRBJ1-2; no clear D. The germline CDR1 and CDR2 sequences are SGHNT and YYREEE (reference sequence). Deletions cut 6 bases from V and 1 base from J, with 13 bases between. There are 14 residues in the CDR3.

The chain carries TRBV25-1 and TRBJ2-7, with D possibly TRBD2 on 5 matching bases. Germline V gene data show CDR1 as MGHDK and CDR2 as SYGVNS. This CDR3 is built from 14 residues. V shed 4 bases and J shed 2 bases, with 12 bases lying between them. The CDR3 bases are TGTGCCAGCAGTGTAAGGGAGAGCCCCTACGAGCAGTACTTC. Translated, it gives CASSVRESPYEQYF.

Only a few counts were recorded for this clone. J is TRBJ1-2 and V is TRBV12-2. TRBV12-2 is given as a pseudogene. This CDR3 contains 18 residues. This CDR3 is CASRLRFGGLSITNGYTF. CDR3 sequence (DNA): TGTGCAAGTCGCTTACGATTCGGGGGCCTATCTATAACTAATGGCTACACCTTC.

This rearrangement joins TRBV7-7 to TRBJ2-1, with 7 nucleotides matching TRBD2. V was pared by 2 bases and J by 3 bases, with 13 bases of the junction left unmatched. CDR3 size: 18 residues. Germline V CDR1 and CDR2: SSHAT, FNYEAQ (reference sequence). This CDR3 reads CASSLSPVLAGDYNEQFF. The CDR3 nucleotides read TGTGCCAGCAGCTTATCCCCGGTTTTGGCGGGGGACTACAATGAGCAGTTCTTC.

This clone was picked up one time. The chain has TRBV7-9 and TRBJ2-7, with D maybe TRBD2 (5 bases). Trimming took 4 bases from V and 0 from J, leaving 7 bases between them. The CDR3 contains 13 residues. Per germline, CDR1 SEHNR and CDR2 FQNEAQ (reference sequence). CDR3 in DNA: TGTGCCAGCAGCTCGGGGAGCTCCTACGAGCAGTACTTC. Translating gives CASSSGSSYEQYF.

The chain combines TRBV6-5 with TRBJ2-1; the D is unclear. This CDR3 contains 12 residues. Deletions cut 0 bases from V and 10 bases from J, with 7 bases between. Per the germline V gene, CDR1 is MNHEY and CDR2 is SVGAGI. The DNA for the CDR3 is TGTGCCAGCAGTTACTCAAGTTCGGAGCAGTTCTTC. This encodes CASSYSSSEQFF.

This clone was counted between two and nine times. V and J are TRBV27 and TRBJ2-7; 10 bases fit TRBD2. Germline assignment: CDR1 MNHEY and CDR2 SMNVEV (reference sequence). The CDR3 is 14 amino acids. The V gene end was trimmed by 6 bases and the J gene end by 2 bases; junction bases not matched to a gene: 4. For the CDR3, the DNA is TGTGCCAGCAGCCTAGCGGGAGCTACCTACGAGCAGTACTTC. It is translated as CASSLAGATYEQYF.